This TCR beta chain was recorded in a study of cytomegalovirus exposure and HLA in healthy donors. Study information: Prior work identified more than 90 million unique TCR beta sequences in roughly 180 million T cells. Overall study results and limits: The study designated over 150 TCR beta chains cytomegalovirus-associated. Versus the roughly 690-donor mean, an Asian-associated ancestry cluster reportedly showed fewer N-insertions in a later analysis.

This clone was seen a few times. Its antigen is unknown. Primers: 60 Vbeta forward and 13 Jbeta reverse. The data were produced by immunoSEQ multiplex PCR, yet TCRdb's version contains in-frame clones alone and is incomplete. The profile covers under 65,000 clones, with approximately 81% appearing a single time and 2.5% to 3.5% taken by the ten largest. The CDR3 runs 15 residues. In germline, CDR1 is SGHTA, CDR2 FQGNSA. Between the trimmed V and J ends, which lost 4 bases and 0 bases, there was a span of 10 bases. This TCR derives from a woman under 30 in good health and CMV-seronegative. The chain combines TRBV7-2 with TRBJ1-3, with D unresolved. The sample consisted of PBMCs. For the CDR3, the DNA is TGTGCCAGCAGCTATTTTTCGAGCTCTGGAAACACCATATATTTT. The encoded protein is CASSYFSSSGNTIYF.